Reported below is one T cell receptor (beta chain). The sample originates from a study of T-cell memory formation after mild COVID-19. V lost 4 bases, J lost 2 bases, and 16 bases lay in between. The length of the CDR3 is 15 residues. Germline V gives CDR1 SGHKS, CDR2 YYEKEE (reference sequence). TCRdb reprocessed the 5' RACE reads via MiXCR and lists one record per CDR3 protein. The sample lists 290,000 or so distinct CDR3 sequences; approximately 19% were seen once. Source material: PBMCs or a T cell subset sorted from them (not recorded which). This chain joins TRBV5-5 and TRBJ2-7; D may match TRBD1 or TRBD2 (6 bases each). This receptor was taken from a man aged 18 to 30 who had mild COVID-19 (a few samples of this study predate the infection). Cell type and time point are not known. The CDR3 DNA is TGTGCCAGCAGCCTGGGGGGCCCAGGCCCCTACGAGCAGTACTTC. Translated: CASSLGGPGPYEQYF.